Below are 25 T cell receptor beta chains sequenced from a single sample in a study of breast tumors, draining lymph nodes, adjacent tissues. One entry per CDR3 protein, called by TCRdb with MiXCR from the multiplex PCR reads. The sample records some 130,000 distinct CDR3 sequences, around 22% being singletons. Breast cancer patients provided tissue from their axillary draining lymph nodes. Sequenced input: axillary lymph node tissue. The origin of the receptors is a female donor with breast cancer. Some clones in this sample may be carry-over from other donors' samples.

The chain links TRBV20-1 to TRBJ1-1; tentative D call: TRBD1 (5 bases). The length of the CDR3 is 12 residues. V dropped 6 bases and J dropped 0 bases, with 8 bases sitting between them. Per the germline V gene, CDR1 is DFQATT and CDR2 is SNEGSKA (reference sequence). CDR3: CSARGLNTEAFF. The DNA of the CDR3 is TGCAGTGCGAGGGGCCTGAACACTGAAGCTTTCTTT.

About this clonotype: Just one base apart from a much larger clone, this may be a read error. The CDR3, as DNA: TGTGCCTGCAGCTTAACTAGCTCCTACAATGAGCAGTTCTTC. Translating it yields CACSLTSSYNEQFF. The chain has TRBV7-6 and TRBJ2-1; D may be TRBD2 (5 bases). In germline, CDR1 is SGHVS, CDR2 FNYEAQ. CDR3 size: 14 residues. Drawing the rest from reference TRBV7-6 and TRBJ2-1, the complete variable domain is GAGVSQSPRYKVTKRGQDVALRCDPISGHVSLYWYRQALGQGPEFLTYFNYEAQQDKSGLPNDRFSAERPEGSISTLTIQRTEQRDSAMYRCACSLTSSYNEQFFGPGTRLTVL.

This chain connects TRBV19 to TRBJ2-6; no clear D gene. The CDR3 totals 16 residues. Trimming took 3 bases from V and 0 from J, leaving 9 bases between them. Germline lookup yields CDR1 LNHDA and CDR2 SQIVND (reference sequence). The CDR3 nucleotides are TGTGCCAGTAGTATGGGGTGGGGCTCTGGGGCCAACGTCCTGACTTTC. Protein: CASSMGWGSGANVLTF.

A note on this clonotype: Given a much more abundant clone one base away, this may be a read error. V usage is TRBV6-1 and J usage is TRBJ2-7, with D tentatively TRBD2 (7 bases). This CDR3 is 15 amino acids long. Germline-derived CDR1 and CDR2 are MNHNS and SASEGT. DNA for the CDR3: TGTGCCAGCGGTGATGGGGGGGCTGGGTCCTACGAGCAGTACTTC. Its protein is CASGDGGAGSYEQYF.

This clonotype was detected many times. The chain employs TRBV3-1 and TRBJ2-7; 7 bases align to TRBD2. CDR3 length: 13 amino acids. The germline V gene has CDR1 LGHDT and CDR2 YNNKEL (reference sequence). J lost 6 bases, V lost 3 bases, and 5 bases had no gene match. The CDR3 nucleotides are TGTGCCAGCAGCCAGGCAAGACTAGCCGAGCAGTACTTC. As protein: CASSQARLAEQYF.

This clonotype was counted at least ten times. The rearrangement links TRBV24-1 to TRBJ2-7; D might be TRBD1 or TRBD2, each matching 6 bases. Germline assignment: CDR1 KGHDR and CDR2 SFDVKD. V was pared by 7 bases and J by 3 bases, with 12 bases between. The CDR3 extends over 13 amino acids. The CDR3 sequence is CATSNKGGYEQYF. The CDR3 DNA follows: TGTGCCACCAGCAATAAGGGGGGCTACGAGCAGTACTTC.

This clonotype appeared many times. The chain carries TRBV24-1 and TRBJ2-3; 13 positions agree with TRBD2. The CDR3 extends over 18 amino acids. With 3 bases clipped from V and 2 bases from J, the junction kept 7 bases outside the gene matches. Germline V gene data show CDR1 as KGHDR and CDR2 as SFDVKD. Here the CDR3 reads CATSDRTSGRDITDTQYF. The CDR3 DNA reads TGTGCCACCAGTGATCGGACTAGCGGGAGAGACATCACAGATACGCAGTATTTT.

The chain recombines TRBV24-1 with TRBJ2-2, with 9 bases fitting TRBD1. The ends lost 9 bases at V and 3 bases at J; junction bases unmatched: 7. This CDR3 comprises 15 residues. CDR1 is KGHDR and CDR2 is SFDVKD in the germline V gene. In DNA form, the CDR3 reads TGTGCCACCTCTAGGACAGGGGCCGACACCGGGGAGCTGTTTTTT. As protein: CATSRTGADTGELFF.

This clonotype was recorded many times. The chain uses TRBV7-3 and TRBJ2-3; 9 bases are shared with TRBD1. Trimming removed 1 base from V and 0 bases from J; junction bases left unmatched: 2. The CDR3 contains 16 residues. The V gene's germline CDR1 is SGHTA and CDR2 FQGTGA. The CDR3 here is CASSLRGTGSTDTQYF. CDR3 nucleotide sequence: TGTGCCAGCAGCTTAAGGGGGACAGGGAGCACAGATACGCAGTATTTT.

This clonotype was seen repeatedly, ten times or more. The CDR3 nucleotides read TGTGCCAGCAGCTTAAGGTGGCTAGCGGGGTCCTACAATGAGCAGTTCTTC. Its translation: CASSLRWLAGSYNEQFF. The V gene is TRBV11-2, the J gene TRBJ2-1, with 9 nucleotides matching TRBD2. This CDR3 has 17 residues. Looked up from germline, CDR1 is SGHAT and CDR2 is FQNNGV. V trimming: 2 bases; J trimming: 1 base; junction bases outside the gene matches: 6. Supplemented by reference TRBV11-2 and TRBJ2-1, the full variable domain reads EAGVAQSPRYKIIEKRQSVAFWCNPISGHATLYWYQQILGQGPKLLIQFQNNGVVDDSQLPKDRFSAERLKGVDSTLKIQPAKLEDSAVYLCASSLRWLAGSYNEQFFGPGTRLTVL.

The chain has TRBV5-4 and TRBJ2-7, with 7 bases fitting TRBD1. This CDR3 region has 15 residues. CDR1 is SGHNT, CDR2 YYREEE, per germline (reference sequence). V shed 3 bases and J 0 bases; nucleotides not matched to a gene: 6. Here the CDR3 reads CASSSWTGSSYEQYF. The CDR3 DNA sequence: TGTGCCAGCAGCTCCTGGACAGGTTCCTCCTACGAGCAGTACTTC.

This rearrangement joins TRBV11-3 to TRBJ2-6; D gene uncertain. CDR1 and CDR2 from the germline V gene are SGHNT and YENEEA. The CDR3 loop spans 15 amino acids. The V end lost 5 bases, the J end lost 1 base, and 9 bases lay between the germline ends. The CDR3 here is CASSSPRSGANVLTF. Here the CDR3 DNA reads TGTGCCAGCAGCAGTCCTAGATCTGGGGCCAACGTCCTGACTTTC.

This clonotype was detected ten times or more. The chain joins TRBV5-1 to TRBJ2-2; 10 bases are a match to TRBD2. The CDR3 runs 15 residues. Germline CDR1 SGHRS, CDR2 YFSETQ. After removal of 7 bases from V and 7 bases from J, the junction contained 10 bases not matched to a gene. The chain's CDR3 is CASRRAGGPDGELFF. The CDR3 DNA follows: TGCGCCAGCCGACGAGCGGGAGGGCCCGACGGGGAGCTGTTTTTT.

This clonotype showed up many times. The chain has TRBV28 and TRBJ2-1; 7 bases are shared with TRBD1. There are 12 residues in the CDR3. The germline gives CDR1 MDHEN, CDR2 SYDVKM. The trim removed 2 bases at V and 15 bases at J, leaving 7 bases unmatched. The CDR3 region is CASSLDRARAFF. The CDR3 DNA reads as TGTGCCAGCAGTTTAGACAGGGCTAGGGCGTTCTTC.

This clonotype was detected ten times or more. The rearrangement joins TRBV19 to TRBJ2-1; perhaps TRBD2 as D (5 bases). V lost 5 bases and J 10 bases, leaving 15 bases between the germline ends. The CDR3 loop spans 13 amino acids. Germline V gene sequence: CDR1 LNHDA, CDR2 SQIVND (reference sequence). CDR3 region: CASSPLRSGEQFF. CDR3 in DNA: TGTGCCAGTAGTCCCCTACGGTCGGGGGAGCAGTTCTTC.

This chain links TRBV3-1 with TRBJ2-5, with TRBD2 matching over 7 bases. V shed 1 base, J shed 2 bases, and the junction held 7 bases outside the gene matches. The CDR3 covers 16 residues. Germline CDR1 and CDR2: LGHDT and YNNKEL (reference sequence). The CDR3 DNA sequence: TGTGCCAGCAGCCAAGTTCGCGGGAGAGGTCAAGAGACCCAGTACTTC. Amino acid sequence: CASSQVRGRGQETQYF.

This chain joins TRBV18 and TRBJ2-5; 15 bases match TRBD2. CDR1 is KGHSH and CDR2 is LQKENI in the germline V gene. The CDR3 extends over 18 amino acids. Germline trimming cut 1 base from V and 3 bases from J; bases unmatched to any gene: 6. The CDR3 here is CASSPLKGTSGGKETQYF. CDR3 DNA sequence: TGTGCCAGCTCACCACTGAAGGGGACTAGCGGGGGGAAAGAGACCCAGTACTTC.

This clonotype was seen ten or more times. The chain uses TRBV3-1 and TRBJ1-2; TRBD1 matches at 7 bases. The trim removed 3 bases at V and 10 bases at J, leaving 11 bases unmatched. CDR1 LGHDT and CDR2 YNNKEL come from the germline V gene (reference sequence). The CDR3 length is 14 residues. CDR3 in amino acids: CASSQTRDSPYYTF. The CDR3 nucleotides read TGTGCCAGCAGCCAGACCAGGGACAGTCCTTACTACACCTTC.

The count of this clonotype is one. The CDR3 reads CASSSTDRGPSHDSGANVLTF. The CDR3 nucleotides read TGTGCCAGCAGCTCCACCGACAGGGGACCTTCCCACGATTCTGGGGCCAACGTCCTGACTTTC. The chain combines TRBV7-9 with TRBJ2-6; TRBD1 matches 8 bases. This CDR3 contains 21 residues. Germline V gene sequence: CDR1 SEHNR, CDR2 FQNEAQ (reference sequence). V dropped 4 bases and J dropped 1; count of bases not matched to a gene: 18.

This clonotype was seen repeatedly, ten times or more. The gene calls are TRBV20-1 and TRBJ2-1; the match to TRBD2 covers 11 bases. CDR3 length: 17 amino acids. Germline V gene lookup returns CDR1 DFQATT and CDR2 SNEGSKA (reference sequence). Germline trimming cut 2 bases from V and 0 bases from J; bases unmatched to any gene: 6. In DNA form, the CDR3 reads TGCAGTGCTAGACTAGCGGGAGGCTCAAGCTCCTACAATGAGCAGTTCTTC. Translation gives CSARLAGGSSSYNEQFF.

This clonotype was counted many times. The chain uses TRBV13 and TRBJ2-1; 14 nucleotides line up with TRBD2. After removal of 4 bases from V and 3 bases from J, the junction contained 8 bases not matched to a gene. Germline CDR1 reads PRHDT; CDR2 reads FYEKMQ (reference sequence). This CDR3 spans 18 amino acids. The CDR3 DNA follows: TGTGCCAGCAGCTCCGGAGGGACTAGCGGGAGTCGCTACAATGAGCAGTTCTTC. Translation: CASSSGGTSGSRYNEQFF.

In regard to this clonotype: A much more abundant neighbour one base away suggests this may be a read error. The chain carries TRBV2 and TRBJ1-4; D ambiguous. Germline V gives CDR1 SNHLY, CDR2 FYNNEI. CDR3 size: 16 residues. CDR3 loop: CASSEVRGATNERLFF. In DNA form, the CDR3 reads TGTGCCAGCAGTGAAGTTCGGGGAGCAACTAATGAAAGACTGTTTTTT.

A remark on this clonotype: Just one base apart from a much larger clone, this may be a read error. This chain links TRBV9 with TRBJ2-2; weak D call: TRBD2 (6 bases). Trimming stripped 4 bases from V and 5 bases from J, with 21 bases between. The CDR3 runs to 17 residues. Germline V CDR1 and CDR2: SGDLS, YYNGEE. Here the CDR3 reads CASSTRLVGSGTGELFF. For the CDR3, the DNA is TGTGCCAGCAGCACGAGACTAGTCGGGAGTGGAACCGGGGAGCTGTTTTTT. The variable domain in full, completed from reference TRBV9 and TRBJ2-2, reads DSGVTQTPKHLITATGQRVTLRCSPRSGDLSVYWYQQSLDQGLQFLIQYYNGEERAKGNILERFSAQQFPDLHSELNLSSLELGDSALYFCASSTRLVGSGTGELFFGEGSRLTVL.

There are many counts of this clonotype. Here the CDR3 DNA reads TGTGCCAGCTCACCGACAGGGCTGATGAGGTCACCCCTCCACTTT. It encodes CASSPTGLMRSPLHF. This sequence joins TRBV18 and TRBJ1-6; TRBD1 agrees at 7 bases. Looked up from germline, CDR1 is KGHSH and CDR2 is LQKENI. V gave up 3 bases and J gave up 10 bases; unmatched junction bases: 9. CDR3 length equals 15 residues.

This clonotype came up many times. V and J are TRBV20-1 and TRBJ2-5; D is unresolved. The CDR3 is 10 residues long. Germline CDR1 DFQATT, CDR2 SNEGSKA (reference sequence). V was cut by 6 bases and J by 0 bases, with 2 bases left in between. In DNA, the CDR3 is TGCAGTGCGTACCAAGAGACCCAGTACTTC. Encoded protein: CSAYQETQYF.